These 32 T cell receptor beta chains share one sample of origin, sequenced in a study of T cells in Graves' hyperthyroidism and ophthalmopathy. The source material, RNA transcripts, was used to amplify TCR beta CDR3 regions. The HTBI set primed first-round TCR CDR3 RT-PCR. From the multiplex PCR reads, TCRdb called clonotypes with MiXCR, one entry per CDR3 protein. The repertoire has about 610,000 distinct CDR3 sequences, roughly 14% of them found once; the top ten carry approximately 4.2%. Sequenced: blood. These receptors were taken from a woman in her thirties or forties with Graves' ophthalmopathy.

The chain employs TRBV27 and TRBJ1-2, with D perhaps TRBD1 (5 bases). CDR3 length: 13 residues. Trimming took 9 bases from V and 8 from J, leaving 19 bases between them. Germline CDR1 is MNHEY and CDR2 is SMNVEV (reference sequence). The CDR3 protein is CARSPGPRRGYTF. CDR3 in DNA: TGTGCCAGATCGCCAGGGCCGAGGAGGGGCTACACCTTC.

V and J are TRBV27 and TRBJ2-7; D remains unclear. Per germline, CDR1 MNHEY and CDR2 SMNVEV (reference sequence). With 8 bases removed from V and 3 bases from J, the gap between germline ends came to 14 bases. The CDR3 runs 13 residues. The CDR3 DNA sequence: TGTGCCAGCGGCCCCGGACCCTACTACGAGCAGTACTTC. It encodes CASGPGPYYEQYF.

Ten or more counts support this clonotype. This chain links TRBV6-2 or TRBV6-3 with TRBJ2-4; tentatively, D is TRBD1 (6 bases). The CDR3 runs 18 residues. V shed 2 bases and J shed 6 bases, with 23 bases lying between them. CDR1 and CDR2 from the germline V gene are MNHEY and SVGEGT. The CDR3 here is CASSYHPVGPQGRNIQYF. In nucleotides, the CDR3 is TGTGCCAGCAGTTACCATCCTGTCGGTCCCCAGGGGAGAAACATTCAGTACTTC.

This clonotype came up many times. The V call is TRBV14, the J call TRBJ2-5; possibly TRBD2 for D (5 bases). Germline V CDR1 and CDR2: SGHDN, FVKESK. The CDR3 sequence is 13 residues long. Between the trimmed V and J ends, which lost 3 bases and 5 bases, there was a span of 10 bases. The CDR3 here is CASSHLRGETQYF. In DNA form, the CDR3 reads TGTGCCAGCAGCCACCTTCGAGGGGAGACCCAGTACTTC.

This clonotype was recorded at least ten times. The V call is TRBV28, the J call TRBJ1-5; TRBD1 is a possible D gene (6 bases). Trimming shortened V by 1 base and J by 4 bases, and 11 bases separated the two germline ends. The CDR3 spans 15 residues. Germline assignment: CDR1 MDHEN and CDR2 SYDVKM. CDR3 sequence (DNA): TGTGCCAGCAGTTTATCAGGGGCGCGAAATCAGCCCCAGCATTTT. This gives the protein CASSLSGARNQPQHF.

This chain uses TRBV4-1 with TRBJ2-5, with TRBD2 matching 11 bases. CDR1 and CDR2 from the germline V gene are MGHRA and YSYEKL. The CDR3 length is 16 residues. V gave up 4 bases and J gave up 1 base; unmatched junction bases: 5. CDR3 sequence reads: CASSPSTSGIQETQYF. CDR3 coding DNA: TGCGCCAGCAGCCCCTCGACTAGCGGGATCCAAGAGACCCAGTACTTC.

This clonotype was observed at least ten times. The chain uses TRBV6-1 and TRBJ2-6; D gene uncertain. Germline V gene lookup returns CDR1 MNHNS and CDR2 SASEGT. The CDR3 is 14 amino acids. Trimming removed 6 bases at V and 0 bases at J, with 6 bases between. In nucleotides, the CDR3 is TGTGCCAGCAGGCGGACCTCTGGGGCCAACGTCCTGACTTTC. Protein sequence: CASRRTSGANVLTF.

In the case of this clonotype: A much bigger clone sits one base away, suggesting this may be a read error. V gene TRBV11-2 combines with J gene TRBJ2-7, with D possibly called TRBD1 or TRBD2 (5 bases each). The V gene lost 0 bases and the J gene lost 0 bases, with 15 bases spanning the gap. The CDR3 loop spans 17 amino acids. The V gene's germline CDR1 is SGHAT and CDR2 FQNNGV. Written as DNA, the CDR3 is TGTGCCAGCAGCTTAGATCTGAGGGGCGCGGGCTCCTACGAGCAGTACTTC. It is translated as CASSLDLRGAGSYEQYF.

This chain connects TRBV19 to TRBJ2-5, with no clear D. The CDR3 loop spans 18 amino acids. In germline, CDR1 is LNHDA, CDR2 SQIVND (reference sequence). With 3 bases removed from V and 0 bases from J, the gap between germline ends came to 20 bases. This CDR3 is CASSIHVVGQMYQETQYF. The CDR3 coding sequence is TGTGCCAGTAGTATCCATGTCGTTGGGCAGATGTACCAAGAGACCCAGTACTTC.

This clonotype was seen at least ten times. The V gene is TRBV12-3 or TRBV12-4, the J gene TRBJ1-2; D possibly corresponds to TRBD1 (5 bases). There are 13 residues in the CDR3. V was trimmed by 7 bases and J by 8 bases, leaving 17 bases between them. The CDR3 spells CASNLRDSEGYTF. CDR3 nucleotides: TGTGCCAGCAACCTCAGGGACTCGGAGGGCTACACCTTC.

This clonotype was counted ten times or more. The rearrangement joins TRBV20-1 to TRBJ1-1; 8 positions match TRBD1. Germline-derived CDR1 and CDR2 are DFQATT and SNEGSKA (reference sequence). The CDR3 runs 12 residues. V lost 4 bases to trimming and J lost 5 bases; unmatched junction nucleotides: 3. The CDR3 nucleotides are TGCAGTGCTACCCGACAGGGGACTGAAGCTTTCTTT. Protein product: CSATRQGTEAFF.

The V gene is TRBV6-5, the J gene TRBJ2-5; 7 positions agree with TRBD2. The CDR3 contains 15 residues. Germline trimming cut 0 bases from V and 5 bases from J; bases unmatched to any gene: 6. Germline values: CDR1 MNHEY, CDR2 SVGAGI. The chain's CDR3 is CASSYSREAWETQYF. The CDR3 DNA reads as TGTGCCAGCAGTTACTCCCGGGAGGCATGGGAGACCCAGTACTTC.

This chain joins TRBV28 and TRBJ1-2; possibly TRBD1 for D (6 bases). Trimming removed 4 bases at V and 5 bases at J, with 11 bases between. CDR3 length: 13 residues. Germline CDR1 is MDHEN and CDR2 is SYDVKM. The CDR3 coding sequence is TGTGCCAGCAGTTCCCCCAGGGGTTATGGCTACACCTTC. Translation gives CASSSPRGYGYTF.

Many counts were recorded for this clonotype. The chain combines TRBV6-1 with TRBJ1-1; D gene unclear. The CDR3 has 15 residues. The germline V gene has CDR1 MNHNS and CDR2 SASEGT. Trimming removed 3 bases at V and 4 bases at J, with 15 bases between. In DNA form, the CDR3 reads TGTGCCAGCAGTGACCTCCACGTTGAGAGCACTGAAGCTTTCTTT. Protein: CASSDLHVESTEAFF.

This clonotype was counted ten times or more. The V and J genes are TRBV29-1 and TRBJ1-1; D gene uncertain. This CDR3 contains 13 residues. The V end was cut by 7 bases, the J end by 0 bases, with 12 bases between. Germline V gene sequence: CDR1 SQVTM, CDR2 ANQGSEA. CDR3 nucleotide sequence: TGCAGCGCCGCGGACGGCCTGAACACTGAAGCTTTCTTT. Translating it yields CSAADGLNTEAFF. Together with reference TRBV29-1 and TRBJ1-1, the CDR3 gives the full variable domain: SAVISQKPSRDICQRGTSLTIQCQVDSQVTMMFWYRQQPGQSLTLIATANQGSEATYESGFVIDKFPISRPNLTFSTLTVSNMSPEDSSIYLCSAADGLNTEAFFGQGTRLTVV.

This clonotype was seen more than once but under ten times. The rearrangement uses TRBV7-2 and TRBJ2-5; 10 bases line up with TRBD2. The CDR3 extends over 14 amino acids. Unmatched junction bases numbered 7, after V lost 5 bases and J lost 7 bases. The germline V gene encodes CDR1 SGHTA and CDR2 FQGNSA. CDR3 region: CASSQREGDGTQYF. For the CDR3, the DNA is TGTGCCAGCAGCCAGCGGGAGGGGGATGGGACCCAGTACTTC.

This clonotype was detected only a few times. The chain joins TRBV5-1 to TRBJ1-5, with 8 bases fitting TRBD1. Per germline, CDR1 SGHRS and CDR2 YFSETQ. V trimming: 1 base; J trimming: 5 bases; junction bases outside the gene matches: 5. CDR3 length equals 15 residues. CDR3 nucleotide sequence: TGCGCCAGCAGCTTGACAGGGGGAAGGGATCAGCCCCAGCATTTT. Translation gives CASSLTGGRDQPQHF.

In its sample, this clonotype was seen a few times. This rearrangement joins TRBV4-1 to TRBJ2-7, with D tentatively TRBD1 (6 bases). CDR1 and CDR2 from the germline V gene are MGHRA and YSYEKL. The V and J ends lost 0 bases and 12 bases respectively, with 15 bases between them. This CDR3 comprises 13 residues. The CDR3 here is CASSQERKQGLYF. CDR3 nucleotide sequence: TGCGCCAGCAGCCAAGAGCGAAAACAGGGATTGTACTTC.

This clonotype appeared many times. This sequence joins TRBV14 and TRBJ1-1; D is possibly TRBD1 (5 bases). The V end was cut by 2 bases, the J end by 3 bases, with 10 bases between. There are 14 residues in the CDR3. CDR1 is SGHDN, CDR2 FVKESK, per germline. CDR3 amino acids: CASSQMGPYTEAFF. CDR3 sequence (DNA): TGTGCCAGCAGCCAAATGGGGCCCTACACTGAAGCTTTCTTT.

This clonotype appeared a few times. The V gene is TRBV7-2, the J gene TRBJ2-3; TRBD2 matches at 9 bases. The CDR3 covers 17 residues. The germline V gene has CDR1 SGHTA and CDR2 FQGNSA. V trimming: 1 base; J trimming: 8 bases; junction bases outside the gene matches: 13. CDR3 amino acids: CASSLVPTGTSLATQYF. The CDR3 DNA reads TGTGCCAGCAGCTTAGTGCCCACCGGGACTAGCTTAGCTACGCAGTATTTT.

This clonotype came up many times. The J gene is TRBJ1-2, the V gene TRBV20-1; D gene unclear. CDR3 length: 13 residues. Trimming shortened V by 4 bases and J by 2 bases, and 11 bases separated the two germline ends. The germline gives CDR1 DFQATT, CDR2 SNEGSKA (reference sequence). DNA for the CDR3: TGCAGTGCTATACCGACAAAAAACTATGGCTACACCTTC. Its translation: CSAIPTKNYGYTF.

This clonotype was observed a handful of times. The V gene is TRBV4-3, the J gene TRBJ2-5; 14 nucleotides match TRBD2. The V gene end was trimmed by 5 bases and the J gene end by 4 bases; junction bases not matched to a gene: 6. Germline values: CDR1 LGHNA, CDR2 YSLEER. The CDR3 consists of 16 residues. CDR3 amino acids: CASSLTGLAGVETQYF. CDR3 nucleotide sequence: TGCGCCAGCAGCTTAACGGGACTAGCGGGAGTAGAGACCCAGTACTTC.

The genes are TRBV12-3 or TRBV12-4 and TRBJ2-5; 12 nucleotides agree with TRBD2. The junction had 11 bases not matched to a gene; V was cut back by 5 bases and J by 4 bases. The CDR3 has 17 residues. CDR3 in amino acids: CASSASGRAKSRETQYF. The CDR3 nucleotides are TGTGCCAGCAGTGCTAGCGGGAGGGCCAAGAGCAGAGAGACCCAGTACTTC.

This clonotype was seen repeatedly, ten times or more. V and J are TRBV28 and TRBJ2-4, with D perhaps being TRBD1 or TRBD2 (6 bases each). The ends were cut back, 5 bases at V and 6 bases at J, with 20 bases in the middle. This CDR3 has 16 amino acids. Germline V gene sequence: CDR1 MDHEN, CDR2 SYDVKM. The CDR3 nucleotides read TGTGCCAGCAGTCTCCCCGGGGGCAGGCGAGGAAACATTCAGTACTTC. Translating it yields CASSLPGGRRGNIQYF.

This clonotype was seen once. This chain joins TRBV28 and TRBJ2-7, with D uncertain. This CDR3 is built from 14 residues. V was cut by 6 bases and J by 5 bases, with 17 bases left in between. Germline values: CDR1 MDHEN, CDR2 SYDVKM. The CDR3 protein is CASSPNGPRDEQYF. In DNA form, the CDR3 reads TGTGCCAGCAGCCCAAATGGACCTAGGGACGAGCAGTACTTC.

With respect to this clonotype: Compared with germline, one end of the junction differs, possibly owing to a read error. V and J are TRBV28 and TRBJ2-5; D perhaps matches TRBD2 (5 bases). CDR3 length: 13 amino acids. The germline V gene has CDR1 MDHEN and CDR2 SYDVKM. CDR3 in amino acids: CVSSFEGIATQYF. CDR3 nucleotide sequence: TGTGTCAGCAGTTTTGAGGGTATAGCGACCCAGTACTTC.

Ten or more counts support this clonotype. V and J are TRBV27 and TRBJ2-5; D is perhaps TRBD2 (7 bases). Per germline, CDR1 MNHEY and CDR2 SMNVEV (reference sequence). The CDR3 loop spans 13 amino acids. With 5 bases removed from V and 4 bases from J, the gap between germline ends came to 11 bases. CDR3 DNA sequence: TGTGCCAGCAGTCGGAGGGGGGGAGAGACCCAGTACTTC. It is translated as CASSRRGGETQYF.

This clonotype was seen more than once but under ten times. V and J are TRBV11-2 and TRBJ2-7; D not certain. The CDR3 runs 16 residues. The germline CDR1 and CDR2 sequences are SGHAT and FQNNGV. Trimming took off 1 base at V and 3 bases at J, with 16 bases between the two ends. As DNA, the CDR3 is TGTGCCAGCAGCTTAGGACCAGGTCCAGTGGGCTACGAGCAGTACTTC. Its protein is CASSLGPGPVGYEQYF.

This clonotype was detected ten times or more. The J gene is TRBJ2-7, the V gene TRBV28, with D unresolved. The germline V gene encodes CDR1 MDHEN and CDR2 SYDVKM. The CDR3 covers 15 residues. Trimming removed 7 bases at V and 1 base at J, with 17 bases between. CDR3 amino acids: CASTPTWFLSYEQYF. Written as DNA, the CDR3 is TGTGCCAGCACCCCTACGTGGTTTTTGTCCTACGAGCAGTACTTC.

In its sample, this clonotype was seen many times. V is TRBV5-1 and J is TRBJ2-3, with a weak D call TRBD2 (5 bases). Germline loops: CDR1 SGHRS, CDR2 YFSETQ. V dropped 0 bases and J dropped 0 bases, with 8 bases sitting between them. CDR3 length equals 15 residues. The DNA of the CDR3 is TGCGCCAGCAGCTTGGGGAGGCCTAGCACAGATACGCAGTATTTT. Its translation is CASSLGRPSTDTQYF.

This clonotype was observed at least ten times. The chain has TRBV19 and TRBJ2-5, with 12 bases lining up with TRBD2. The germline gives CDR1 LNHDA, CDR2 SQIVND (reference sequence). This CDR3 comprises 13 residues. The V gene end was trimmed by 7 bases and the J gene end by 10 bases; junction bases not matched to a gene: 7. This chain's CDR3 is CASNSLAGGDQYF. CDR3 DNA sequence: TGTGCCAGTAATTCCCTAGCGGGAGGGGACCAGTACTTC.

This clonotype has ten or more counts. The rearrangement links TRBV6-1 to TRBJ1-2, with a weak D call TRBD1 (5 bases). Trimming removed 7 bases from V and 3 bases from J, with 15 bases in between. Germline V gene lookup returns CDR1 MNHNS and CDR2 SASEGT. CDR3 length: 14 amino acids. CDR3 sequence: CASTTPGGDYGYTF. As DNA, the CDR3 is TGTGCCAGCACTACCCCCGGGGGTGACTATGGCTACACCTTC.